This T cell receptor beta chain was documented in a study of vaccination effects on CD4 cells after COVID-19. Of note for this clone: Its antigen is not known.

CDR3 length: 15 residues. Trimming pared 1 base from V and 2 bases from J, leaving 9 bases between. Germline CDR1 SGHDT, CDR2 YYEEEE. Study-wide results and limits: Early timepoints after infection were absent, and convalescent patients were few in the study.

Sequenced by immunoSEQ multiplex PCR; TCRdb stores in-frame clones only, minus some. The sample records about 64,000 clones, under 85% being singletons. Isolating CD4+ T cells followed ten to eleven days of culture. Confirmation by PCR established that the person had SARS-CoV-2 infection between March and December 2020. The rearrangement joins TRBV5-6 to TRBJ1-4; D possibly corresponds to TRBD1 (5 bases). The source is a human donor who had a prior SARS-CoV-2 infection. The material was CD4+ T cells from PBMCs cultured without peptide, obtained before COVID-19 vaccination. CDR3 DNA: TGTGCCAGCAGCTTGTCGGCAGGGACTAATGAAAAACTGTTTTTT. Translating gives CASSLSAGTNEKLFF.